This passage covers 29 T cell receptor beta chains from one sample sequenced in a study of OX40 agonist ivuxolimab in advanced cancers. Assay: immunoSEQ multiplex PCR; the TCRdb copy retains only in-frame clones and omits some. Counted here are approximately 68,000 clones, 85% to 95% occurring once; the ten biggest clones make up approximately 0.99%. The sequencing used CD4+ or CD8+ T cells sorted from blood, collected in a trial of the OX40 agonist ivuxolimab. The receptors here all came from an adult with an advanced solid tumor such as melanoma, head and neck, liver or kidney cancer.

A single count supports this clone. This sequence joins TRBV11-2 and TRBJ1-2, with no clear D. The V and J ends lost 7 bases and 6 bases respectively, with 21 bases between them. The CDR3 runs 15 residues. CDR1 is SGHAT, CDR2 FQNNGV, per germline. Written as DNA, the CDR3 is TGTGCCAGCACCTCTCTGGCGGGCACAACCGATGGCTACACCTTC. It is translated as CASTSLAGTTDGYTF.

CDR3 sequence (DNA): TGCGCCAGCAGTTCGGGACAGAACACTGAAGCTTTCTTT. Encoded protein: CASSSGQNTEAFF. The rearrangement uses TRBV5-1 and TRBJ1-1; D is perhaps TRBD1 (6 bases). CDR1 and CDR2 from the germline V gene are SGHRS and YFSETQ. The V end was cut by 5 bases, the J end by 1 base, with 9 bases between. The CDR3 spans 13 residues.

In regard to this clone: The sample carries other DNA sequences with the same CDR3. Written as DNA, the CDR3 is TGTGCCTGGAGTCGTGGCACTGAAGCTTTCTTT. Its translation: CAWSRGTEAFF. V and J are TRBV30 and TRBJ1-1; no reliable D call. Germline V gene data show CDR1 as GTSNPN and CDR2 as SVGIG (reference sequence). Between the trimmed V and J ends, which lost 2 bases and 4 bases, there was a span of 5 bases. CDR3 length: 11 amino acids.

The J gene is TRBJ2-3, the V gene TRBV11-2; D unclear. Germline V gene sequence: CDR1 SGHAT, CDR2 FQNNGV. Trimming removed 6 bases at V and 2 bases at J, with 15 bases between. The CDR3 runs to 15 residues. CDR3 sequence: CASRYSRSTTDTQYF. The CDR3 nucleotides read TGTGCCAGCAGATACAGCCGCTCCACCACAGATACGCAGTATTTT.

The chain combines TRBV2 with TRBJ1-1; the match to TRBD1 covers 8 bases. This CDR3 comprises 16 residues. Trimming at V came to 7 bases and at J to 0 bases, leaving 10 bases not matched to a gene. Germline V lookup: CDR1 SNHLY, CDR2 FYNNEI. CDR3 nucleotides: TGTGCCAGCACCAGACGTAGGACAGGGCTGAACACTGAAGCTTTCTTT. Protein sequence: CASTRRRTGLNTEAFF.

The rearrangement joins TRBV5-6 to TRBJ1-5; no reliable D call. Per germline, CDR1 SGHDT and CDR2 YYEEEE. The length of the CDR3 is 16 residues. V lost 4 bases and J 0 bases, leaving 14 bases between the germline ends. CDR3 amino acids: CASSKTRFDSNQPQHF. The CDR3 coding sequence is TGTGCCAGCAGCAAAACACGGTTCGATAGCAATCAGCCCCAGCATTTT.

This clone was seen once. V gene TRBV30 combines with J gene TRBJ2-4; 8 bases align to TRBD1. The CDR3 consists of 16 residues. V shed 5 bases and J 4 bases; nucleotides not matched to a gene: 13. In germline, CDR1 is GTSNPN, CDR2 SVGIG (reference sequence). The CDR3 nucleotides are TGTGCCTGGGATCAGGGGGCGATTAGACAAAAAAACATTCAGTACTTC. Amino acid sequence: CAWDQGAIRQKNIQYF. Filled out from reference TRBV30 and TRBJ2-4, the complete variable domain reads SQTIHQWPATLVQPVGSPLSLECTVEGTSNPNLYWYRQAAGRGLQLLFYSVGIGQISSEVPQNLSASRPQDRQFILSSKKLLLSDSGFYLCAWDQGAIRQKNIQYFGAGTRLSVL.

The chain couples TRBV18 to TRBJ2-3, with 9 bases that match TRBD1. The CDR3 covers 17 residues. After removal of 5 bases from V and 5 bases from J, the junction contained 14 bases not matched to a gene. The germline gives CDR1 KGHSH, CDR2 LQKENI. CDR3 loop: CASSTTRDRVNLDTQYF. CDR3 nucleotide sequence: TGTGCCAGCTCAACAACCCGGGACAGGGTAAATTTAGATACGCAGTATTTT.

The chain couples TRBV9 to TRBJ1-2, with D unclear. The CDR3 contains 14 residues. V lost 6 bases and J 0 bases, leaving 12 bases between the germline ends. CDR1 and CDR2 from the germline V gene are SGDLS and YYNGEE. The CDR3 is CASTSQLANYGYTF. In DNA, the CDR3 is TGTGCCAGCACCAGCCAGTTAGCTAACTATGGCTACACCTTC.

The chain is built from TRBV7-9 and TRBJ2-4; tentatively, D is TRBD1 or TRBD2 (5 bases each). V was shortened by 1 base and J by 9 bases, with 19 bases between the two germline ends. The CDR3 is 16 residues long. Per germline, CDR1 SEHNR and CDR2 FQNEAQ (reference sequence). CDR3 sequence: CASSLGGGGERAIQYF. The CDR3 nucleotides read TGTGCCAGCAGCTTAGGAGGTGGGGGAGAGCGCGCCATTCAGTACTTC.

The genes are TRBV11-2 and TRBJ2-2; no clear D. V dropped 2 bases and J dropped 5 bases, with 12 bases sitting between them. CDR1 is SGHAT, CDR2 FQNNGV, per germline. The CDR3 length is 15 residues. The CDR3 DNA reads as TGTGCCAGCAGCTTACTAGTTGTTAAAACCGGGGAGCTGTTTTTT. The encoded protein is CASSLLVVKTGELFF.

The chain combines TRBV27 with TRBJ2-3, with 11 bases fitting TRBD2. V was pared by 2 bases and J by 6 bases, with 1 base of the junction left unmatched. The CDR3 has 14 amino acids. The germline gives CDR1 MNHEY, CDR2 SMNVEV (reference sequence). The CDR3 DNA is TGTGCCAGCAGTTTAACTAGCGGGGGTGATACGCAGTATTTT. Protein: CASSLTSGGDTQYF.

This clone was seen more than once but under ten times. V is TRBV10-1 and J is TRBJ2-7; 8 bases line up with TRBD1. Germline-derived CDR1 and CDR2 are WNHNN and SYGVQD (reference sequence). J lost 3 bases, V lost 4 bases, and 5 bases had no gene match. The CDR3 totals 14 residues. CDR3: CASSGGQGDYEQYF. The CDR3 bases are TGCGCCAGCAGTGGCGGACAGGGAGACTACGAGCAGTACTTC.

The chain employs TRBV7-9 and TRBJ2-1; perhaps TRBD1 as D (6 bases). The CDR3 sequence is 16 residues long. V shed 3 bases and J shed 5 bases, with 17 bases lying between them. Germline CDR1 reads SEHNR; CDR2 reads FQNEAQ (reference sequence). The CDR3 sequence is CASSFSLRTAHNEQFF. The CDR3 bases are TGTGCCAGCAGCTTCTCACTCCGGACAGCGCACAATGAGCAGTTCTTC. Full variable domain (outside the CDR3, taken from reference TRBV7-9 and TRBJ2-1): DTGVSQNPRHKITKRGQNVTFRCDPISEHNRLYWYRQTLGQGPEFLTYFQNEAQLEKSRLLSDRFSAERPKGSFSTLEIQRTEQGDSAMYLCASSFSLRTAHNEQFFGPGTRLTVL.

The V gene is TRBV5-1, the J gene TRBJ1-1, with D uncertain. CDR1 is SGHRS, CDR2 YFSETQ, per germline. V lost 0 bases to trimming and J lost 1 base, with 4 bases between them. CDR3 length: 13 residues. In DNA form, the CDR3 reads TGCGCCAGCAGCTTGGCAGCGAACACTGAAGCTTTCTTT. Translating gives CASSLAANTEAFF.

In DNA form, the CDR3 reads TGTGCCAGCAGTGAGACGCCGGGGACTATGGGCTACACCTTC. Translated: CASSETPGTMGYTF. The V call is TRBV6-4, the J call TRBJ1-2; a possible D gene is TRBD1 (5 bases). CDR3 length: 14 residues. Trimming shortened V by 3 bases and J by 8 bases, and 16 bases separated the two germline ends. Germline CDR1 MRHNA, CDR2 SNTAGT.

The J gene is TRBJ1-3, the V gene TRBV19, with D possibly being TRBD1 (6 bases). The CDR3 loop spans 16 amino acids. Germline V CDR1 and CDR2: LNHDA, SQIVND (reference sequence). V was clipped by 7 bases and J by 4 bases, with 20 bases between them. The CDR3 coding sequence is TGTGCCAGTAAACCACAGGGTTGGGGATTCGGAAACACCATATATTTT. Translation: CASKPQGWGFGNTIYF.

The genes are TRBV5-4 and TRBJ1-5; weak D call: TRBD1 (5 bases). The CDR3 has 13 residues. Per the germline V gene, CDR1 is SGHNT and CDR2 is YYREEE (reference sequence). Trimming removed 5 bases at V and 1 base at J, with 7 bases between. The chain's CDR3 is CASSRDSNQPQHF. The CDR3, as DNA: TGTGCCAGCAGTCGGGACAGCAATCAGCCCCAGCATTTT.

The J gene is TRBJ2-2, the V gene TRBV18, with D unresolved. From germline, CDR1 is KGHSH and CDR2 LQKENI. The V gene lost 5 bases and the J gene lost 4 bases, with 2 bases spanning the gap. The CDR3 loop spans 11 amino acids. Here the CDR3 reads CASSATGELFF. CDR3 sequence (DNA): TGTGCCAGCTCAGCCACCGGGGAGCTGTTTTTT.

The gene calls are TRBV25-1 and TRBJ2-1; 9 bases are a match to TRBD2. With 8 bases clipped from V and 2 bases from J, the junction kept 7 bases outside the gene matches. The CDR3 is 15 residues long. The germline gives CDR1 MGHDK, CDR2 SYGVNS. In nucleotides, the CDR3 is TGTGCCAGCGAAGCAGCGGGGGGCCCCTACAATGAGCAGTTCTTC. Translated: CASEAAGGPYNEQFF.

This clone was found once. The V and J genes are TRBV6-6 and TRBJ1-2, with D possibly TRBD1 on 5 matching bases. Trimming left V 5 bases short and J 4 bases short, with 14 bases between. Germline V lookup: CDR1 MNHNY, CDR2 SVGAGI (reference sequence). This CDR3 spans 14 amino acids. CDR3 loop: CASSAGNIGYGYTF. DNA of the CDR3: TGTGCCAGCAGTGCAGGGAACATCGGCTATGGCTACACCTTC.

The chain uses TRBV27 and TRBJ2-7; D is unclear. V shed 5 bases and J shed 2 bases, with 13 bases lying between them. Per the germline V gene, CDR1 is MNHEY and CDR2 is SMNVEV (reference sequence). The CDR3 runs to 14 residues. The CDR3 nucleotides read TGTGCCAGCAGTCTGAGGACCGCACCCTACGAGCAGTACTTC. Translated: CASSLRTAPYEQYF.

This clone was seen just once. The CDR3 DNA reads TGTGCCAGCAGCGTGGGGGCGGGGGTTGGAAACATTCAGTACTTC. This gives the protein CASSVGAGVGNIQYF. The rearrangement links TRBV9 to TRBJ2-4, with D possibly being TRBD2 (7 bases). The ends were cut back, 2 bases at V and 6 bases at J, with 15 bases in the middle. Germline V gives CDR1 SGDLS, CDR2 YYNGEE. This CDR3 is 15 amino acids long.

The chain carries TRBV6-5 and TRBJ1-2; possibly TRBD1 for D (6 bases). CDR3 size: 14 residues. V shed 4 bases and J shed 6 bases, with 15 bases lying between them. The germline V gene has CDR1 MNHEY and CDR2 SVGAGI. CDR3 region: CASSSWGGSHGYTF. CDR3 coding DNA: TGTGCCAGCAGTTCCTGGGGGGGCAGTCATGGCTACACCTTC.

This chain links TRBV18 with TRBJ1-3, with 11 bases identical to TRBD1. V was clipped by 6 bases and J by 2 bases; unmatched bases: 0. This CDR3 contains 14 residues. The germline V gene has CDR1 KGHSH and CDR2 LQKENI. Written as DNA, the CDR3 is TGTGCCAGCTCGGGACAGGGGGCTGGAAACACCATATATTTT. Residues: CASSGQGAGNTIYF.

This chain connects TRBV6-6 to TRBJ2-7; D gene unclear. CDR3 length: 13 amino acids. Between the trimmed V and J ends, which lost 4 bases and 4 bases, there was a span of 11 bases. Germline CDR1 is MNHNY and CDR2 is SVGAGI (reference sequence). CDR3 coding DNA: TGTGCCAGCAGTTTGGCAGGCGTATACGAGCAGTACTTC. Amino acids: CASSLAGVYEQYF.

The chain has TRBV13 and TRBJ1-1; D is uncertain. V was shortened by 4 bases and J by 3 bases, with 18 bases between the two germline ends. Germline CDR1 is PRHDT and CDR2 is FYEKMQ (reference sequence). The CDR3 is 16 residues long. The CDR3 DNA reads TGTGCCAGCAGCTCCCGAAACGCCGGGCGGGACACTGAAGCTTTCTTT. Its protein is CASSSRNAGRDTEAFF. The whole variable domain, remainder taken from reference TRBV13 and TRBJ1-1, is AAGVIQSPRHLIKEKRETATLKCYPIPRHDTVYWYQQGPGQDPQFLISFYEKMQSDKGSIPDRFSAQQFSDYHSELNMSSLELGDSALYFCASSSRNAGRDTEAFFGQGTRLTVV.

V and J are TRBV5-4 and TRBJ2-5; D gene ambiguous. V lost 1 base and J 3 bases, leaving 7 bases between the germline ends. Germline V lookup: CDR1 SGHNT, CDR2 YYREEE (reference sequence). CDR3 size: 13 residues. The CDR3, as DNA: TGTGCCAGCAGCTTGAAGGCGGAAGAGACCCAGTACTTC. Its translation: CASSLKAEETQYF.

This clone was seen just once. The chain is built from TRBV18 and TRBJ2-7, with D hard to call. The CDR3 is made up of 13 amino acids. Germline CDR1 and CDR2: KGHSH and LQKENI. With 6 bases removed from V and 2 bases from J, the gap between germline ends came to 11 bases. CDR3 in amino acids: CASSPADAYEQYF. The DNA for the CDR3 is TGTGCCAGCTCCCCAGCCGATGCCTACGAGCAGTACTTC. Variable domain in full (rest from reference TRBV18 and TRBJ2-7): NAGVMQNPRHLVRRRGQEARLRCSPMKGHSHVYWYRQLPEEGLKFMVYLQKENIIDESGMPKERFSAEFPKEGPSILRIQQVVRGDSAAYFCASSPADAYEQYFGPGTRLTVT.